The sequence of this T cell receptor (beta chain) was determined in a study of early T cells in non-severe SARS-CoV-2 infection. Across the study: Alpha and beta chains were unpaired, from unsorted whole-blood bulk RNA.

Study results and limitations: A preference for anti-spike CD8 responses marked VDJdb matching, which missed private and CD4 specificities.

The germline CDR1 and CDR2 sequences are SNHLY and FYNNEI. The CDR3 totals 17 residues. The ends lost 3 bases at V and 7 bases at J; junction bases unmatched: 12. Tagging with unique molecular identifiers was applied to individual cDNA molecules. TCRdb redid the calling of the 5' RACE reads with MiXCR, one entry per CDR3 protein. The sample carries about 60,000 distinct CDR3 sequences, 11% recorded once. The sample holds many counts of this clonotype. The antigen is undetermined. The receptor was isolated from an adult who was a healthcare worker with PCR-confirmed SARS-CoV-2 infection or an uninfected control (not recorded which). This chain links TRBV2 with TRBJ2-2, with 9 positions matching TRBD1. Sample: whole blood, taken at baseline. The CDR3 loop is CASSDAWTGEGGGELFF. CDR3 nucleotides: TGTGCCAGCAGTGACGCTTGGACAGGGGAAGGAGGCGGGGAGCTGTTTTTT.